The 20 T cell receptor beta chains below all came from one sample that was sequenced in a study of OX40 agonist ivuxolimab in advanced cancers. Repertoires were generated with immunoSEQ multiplex PCR, while TCRdb's copy carries only in-frame clones and drops some. The repertoire holds tens of thousands of clones, around 84% seen once, with roughly 14% in the top ten. Sequences were derived from CD4+ or CD8+ T cells sorted from blood, sampled in a trial of the OX40 agonist ivuxolimab. The receptor source for this set is an adult with an advanced solid tumor such as melanoma, head and neck, liver or kidney cancer.

DNA of the CDR3: TGTGCCAGCAGCCCCTACCCGGCGGCACTCAGCTCTGGGGCCAACGTCCTGACTTTC. Protein sequence: CASSPYPAALSSGANVLTF. The V and J genes are TRBV11-2 and TRBJ2-6; D remains unclear. With 5 bases removed from V and 0 bases from J, the gap between germline ends came to 20 bases. Per the germline V gene, CDR1 is SGHAT and CDR2 is FQNNGV. The CDR3 sequence is 19 residues long.

This chain joins TRBV5-6 and TRBJ2-5, with 7 positions matching TRBD1. The CDR3 extends over 12 amino acids. Trimming at V came to 4 bases and at J to 10 bases, leaving 7 bases not matched to a gene. Germline V CDR1 and CDR2: SGHDT, YYEEEE. The CDR3 loop is CASSPRDSSQYF. CDR3 sequence (DNA): TGTGCCAGCAGCCCCCGGGACAGTAGCCAGTACTTC.

V gene TRBV6-1 combines with J gene TRBJ1-6; 7 bases are a match to TRBD1. This CDR3 comprises 15 residues. The germline V gene has CDR1 MNHNS and CDR2 SASEGT. Trimming at V came to 5 bases and at J to 10 bases, leaving 11 bases not matched to a gene. The CDR3 loop reads CASSRSQGWESPLHF. CDR3 DNA: TGTGCCAGCAGTAGATCACAGGGGTGGGAATCACCCCTCCACTTT.

The chain links TRBV27 to TRBJ1-6; D remains ambiguous. V dropped 7 bases and J dropped 7 bases, with 23 bases sitting between them. The CDR3 has 17 amino acids. Germline V gives CDR1 MNHEY, CDR2 SMNVEV (reference sequence). The CDR3 is CASKPSVVQRHNSPLHF. Here the CDR3 DNA reads TGTGCCAGCAAACCATCGGTCGTTCAGCGACACAATTCACCCCTCCACTTT.

The chain employs TRBV6-4 and TRBJ2-3; TRBD1 matches at 8 bases. V gave up 3 bases and J gave up 3 bases; unmatched junction bases: 5. This CDR3 has 15 residues. Germline V gene lookup returns CDR1 MRHNA and CDR2 SNTAGT. CDR3 DNA: TGTGCCAGCAGTGATGGACAGGGTGGTACAGATACGCAGTATTTT. It is translated as CASSDGQGGTDTQYF.

The gene calls are TRBV5-1 and TRBJ2-5; D uncertain. The germline V gene encodes CDR1 SGHRS and CDR2 YFSETQ. The CDR3 covers 15 residues. Trimming cost V 2 bases and J 5 bases, with 16 bases left between them. The CDR3 is CASSFRDPSLETQYF. The CDR3 nucleotides read TGCGCCAGCAGCTTTAGAGACCCATCCCTGGAGACCCAGTACTTC.

This chain uses TRBV19 with TRBJ1-1, with 8 bases fitting TRBD1. This CDR3 has 15 residues. Germline V gene lookup returns CDR1 LNHDA and CDR2 SQIVND (reference sequence). V lost 3 bases to trimming and J lost 4 bases; unmatched junction nucleotides: 7. CDR3 sequence: CASSMAGGGGTEAFF. CDR3 DNA: TGTGCCAGTAGTATGGCAGGGGGCGGCGGCACTGAAGCTTTCTTT.

The V and J genes are TRBV4-3 and TRBJ1-1; D not resolved. V was pared by 3 bases and J by 5 bases, with 16 bases between. Germline V gene data show CDR1 as LGHNA and CDR2 as YSLEER. This CDR3 has 15 residues. The CDR3 nucleotides are TGCGCCAGCAGCCACTCCACCGAGGGATGGACTGAAGCTTTCTTT. Translating it yields CASSHSTEGWTEAFF.

The CDR3 spells CSVETGVIYGYTF. The CDR3 DNA follows: TGCAGCGTTGAGACAGGGGTGATCTATGGCTACACCTTC. The rearrangement links TRBV29-1 to TRBJ1-2; 8 bases map to TRBD1. With V trimmed by 3 bases and J by 4 bases, 4 bases remained unmatched. This CDR3 has 13 residues. Germline assignment: CDR1 SQVTM and CDR2 ANQGSEA.

The V and J genes are TRBV11-3 and TRBJ2-1; no firm D call. V gave up 4 bases and J gave up 9 bases, with 10 bases separating them. The CDR3 totals 12 residues. Germline V gives CDR1 SGHNT, CDR2 YENEEA. The CDR3 bases are TGTGCCAGCAGCTCCCCTCTCGCTGAGCAGTTCTTC. This codes for CASSSPLAEQFF. Full variable domain (missing parts from reference TRBV11-3 and TRBJ2-1): EAGVVQSPRYKIIEKKQPVAFWCNPISGHNTLYWYLQNLGQGPELLIRYENEEAVDDSQLPKDRFSAERLKGVDSTLKIQPAELGDSAVYLCASSSPLAEQFFGPGTRLTVL.

About this clone: One end of the junction varies from germline; a read error may be responsible. The CDR3 is CTSSLTSGGGTDTQYF. In DNA form, the CDR3 reads TGTACCAGCAGTCTTACTAGCGGGGGCGGTACAGATACGCAGTATTTT. The chain joins TRBV11-3 to TRBJ2-3; 11 positions match TRBD2. There are 16 residues in the CDR3. Per the germline V gene, CDR1 is SGHNT and CDR2 is YENEEA.

This sequence joins TRBV5-1 and TRBJ2-3, with a possible D match to TRBD1 (6 bases). V gave up 6 bases and J gave up 2 bases, with 22 bases separating them. Germline V gene data show CDR1 as SGHRS and CDR2 as YFSETQ. The CDR3 loop spans 17 amino acids. The CDR3 region has the DNA TGCGCCAGCAACAAACCAACAGGGATCGGGACCACAGATACGCAGTATTTT. Its translation: CASNKPTGIGTTDTQYF. Full variable domain (remainder filled in from reference TRBV5-1 and TRBJ2-3): KAGVTQTPRYLIKTRGQQVTLSCSPISGHRSVSWYQQTPGQGLQFLFEYFSETQRNKGNFPGRFSGRQFSNSRSEMNVSTLELGDSALYLCASNKPTGIGTTDTQYFGPGTRLTVL.

V usage is TRBV6-5 and J usage is TRBJ1-2; TRBD1 matches at 9 bases. The CDR3 totals 16 residues. J was trimmed by 5 bases and V by 0 bases; bases with no gene match: 7. The germline CDR1 and CDR2 sequences are MNHEY and SVGAGI. The CDR3 region is CASSYSSLGQGYGYTF. The CDR3 nucleotides are TGTGCCAGCAGTTACTCATCCTTAGGACAGGGGTATGGCTACACCTTC.

V usage is TRBV6-6 and J usage is TRBJ2-5; the D is unclear. The CDR3 is made up of 13 amino acids. The V gene's germline CDR1 is MNHNY and CDR2 SVGAGI (reference sequence). The ends were cut back, 1 base at V and 4 bases at J, with 7 bases in the middle. In DNA, the CDR3 is TGTGCCAGCAGTTACTTTGGGATAGAGACCCAGTACTTC. Encoded protein: CASSYFGIETQYF.

This sequence joins TRBV19 and TRBJ1-1, with D maybe TRBD1 (6 bases). Germline V gene sequence: CDR1 LNHDA, CDR2 SQIVND (reference sequence). Trimming removed 7 bases from V and 0 bases from J, with 12 bases in between. This CDR3 comprises 14 residues. The CDR3 loop reads CASIHRVMNTEAFF. For the CDR3, the DNA is TGTGCCAGTATCCACAGGGTCATGAACACTGAAGCTTTCTTT.

The chain couples TRBV4-1 to TRBJ2-7, with TRBD1 as a possible D gene (5 bases). The germline V and J ends were trimmed by 2 bases and 2 bases, with 7 bases remaining between them. CDR3 length equals 13 residues. The germline gives CDR1 MGHRA, CDR2 YSYEKL. The CDR3 coding sequence is TGCGCCAGCAGCCAACGACAGACCTACGAGCAGTACTTC. This sequence encodes CASSQRQTYEQYF.

Only a few counts were recorded for this clone. The rearrangement links TRBV9 to TRBJ1-1, with no clear D. The CDR3 has 14 amino acids. Trimming removed 0 bases from V and 5 bases from J, with 11 bases in between. Looked up from germline, CDR1 is SGDLS and CDR2 is YYNGEE. This CDR3 is CASSVDGVRTEAFF. The CDR3 DNA follows: TGTGCCAGCAGCGTAGACGGGGTTAGAACTGAAGCTTTCTTT.

The rearrangement uses TRBV9 and TRBJ2-1, with D possibly TRBD2 on 6 matching bases. Trimming left V 3 bases short and J 10 bases short, with 17 bases between. The CDR3 sequence is 14 residues long. Germline CDR1 and CDR2: SGDLS and YYNGEE. The CDR3 protein is CASSDTGPAGEQFF. CDR3 DNA: TGTGCCAGCAGCGATACGGGACCGGCGGGAGAGCAGTTCTTC.

The chain carries TRBV27 and TRBJ2-2; weak D call: TRBD2 (5 bases). The CDR3 spans 15 residues. Trimming shortened V by 7 bases and J by 8 bases, and 20 bases separated the two germline ends. Germline CDR1 and CDR2: MNHEY and SMNVEV (reference sequence). The CDR3 here is CASMDASSYPGELFF. CDR3 coding DNA: TGTGCCAGCATGGATGCTAGCTCGTACCCGGGGGAGCTGTTTTTT.

This clone showed up just a few times. The chain carries TRBV2 and TRBJ1-5; D perhaps matches TRBD1 (5 bases). Trimming stripped 0 bases from V and 5 bases from J, with 14 bases between. CDR1 is SNHLY, CDR2 FYNNEI, per germline. This CDR3 is built from 16 residues. The CDR3 sequence is CASSEALLGDDQPQHF. The CDR3 DNA reads as TGTGCCAGCAGTGAAGCGCTTCTAGGGGACGATCAGCCCCAGCATTTT.